This T cell receptor beta chain was obtained from a study of T cells in Graves' hyperthyroidism and ophthalmopathy. Amplification of TCR beta CDR3 regions used RNA as the template. HTBI primers were employed in a first-round RT-PCR of the TCR CDR3. TCRdb re-called the multiplex PCR reads with MiXCR, one entry per CDR3 protein. The data show over 350,000 distinct CDR3 sequences, with 18% seen just once and 40% held by the top ten. This CDR3 is 16 amino acids long. V was shortened by 0 bases and J by 5 bases, with 17 bases between the two germline ends. Germline V gene sequence: CDR1 MNHEY, CDR2 SMNVEV (reference sequence). This clonotype was found many times.

The V and J genes are TRBV27 and TRBJ2-7, with D maybe TRBD1 (5 bases). The sequence was collected from a man aged 18-30 years with Graves' ophthalmopathy. The sample comprised blood. The CDR3 coding sequence is TGTGCCAGCAGTTTATCGATGCAGGGAAGTTACCACGAGCAGTACTTC. It specifies CASSLSMQGSYHEQYF.